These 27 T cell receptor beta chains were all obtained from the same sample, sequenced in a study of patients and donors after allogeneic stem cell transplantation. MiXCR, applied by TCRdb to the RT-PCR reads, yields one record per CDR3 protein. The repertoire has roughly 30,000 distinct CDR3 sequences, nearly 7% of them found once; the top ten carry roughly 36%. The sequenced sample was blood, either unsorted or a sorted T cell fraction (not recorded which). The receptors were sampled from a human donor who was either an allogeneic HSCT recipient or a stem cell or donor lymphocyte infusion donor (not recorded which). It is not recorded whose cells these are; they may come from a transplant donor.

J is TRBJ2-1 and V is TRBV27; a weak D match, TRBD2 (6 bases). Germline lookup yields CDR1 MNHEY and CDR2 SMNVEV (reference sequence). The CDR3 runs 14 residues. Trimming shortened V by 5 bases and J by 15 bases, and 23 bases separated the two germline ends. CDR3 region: CASSVMTGLKPWFF. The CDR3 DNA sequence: TGTGCCAGCAGTGTGATGACTGGACTAAAACCTTGGTTCTTC.

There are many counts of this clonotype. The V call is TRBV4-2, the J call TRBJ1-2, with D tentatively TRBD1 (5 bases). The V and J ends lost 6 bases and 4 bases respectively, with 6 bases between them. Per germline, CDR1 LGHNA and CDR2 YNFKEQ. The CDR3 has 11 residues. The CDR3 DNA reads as TGTGCCAGCAGGGGGGGCTATGGCTACACCTTC. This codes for CASRGGYGYTF.

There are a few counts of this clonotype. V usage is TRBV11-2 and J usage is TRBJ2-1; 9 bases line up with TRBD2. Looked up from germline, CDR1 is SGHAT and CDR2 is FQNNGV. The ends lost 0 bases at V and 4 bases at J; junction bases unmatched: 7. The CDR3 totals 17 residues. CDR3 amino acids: CASSLDWLAGPYNEQFF. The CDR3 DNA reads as TGTGCCAGCAGCTTAGATTGGCTAGCGGGACCTTACAATGAGCAGTTCTTC. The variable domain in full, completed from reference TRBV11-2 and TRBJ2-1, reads EAGVAQSPRYKIIEKRQSVAFWCNPISGHATLYWYQQILGQGPKLLIQFQNNGVVDDSQLPKDRFSAERLKGVDSTLKIQPAKLEDSAVYLCASSLDWLAGPYNEQFFGPGTRLTVL.

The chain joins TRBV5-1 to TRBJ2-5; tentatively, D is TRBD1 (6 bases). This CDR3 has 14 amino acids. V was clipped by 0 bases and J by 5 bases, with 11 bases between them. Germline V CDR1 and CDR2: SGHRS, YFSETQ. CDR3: CASSLAGARETQYF. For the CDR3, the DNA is TGCGCCAGCAGCTTGGCAGGGGCGCGGGAGACCCAGTACTTC.

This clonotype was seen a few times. This CDR3 is CATSRGVGLITDTQYF. CDR3 in DNA: TGTGCCACCAGCAGGGGGGTGGGACTGATCACAGATACGCAGTATTTT. The chain recombines TRBV15 with TRBJ2-3; tentative D call: TRBD2 (6 bases). The germline V gene has CDR1 LNHNV and CDR2 YYDKDF (reference sequence). The ends were cut back, 3 bases at V and 2 bases at J, with 15 bases in the middle. CDR3 length: 16 amino acids.

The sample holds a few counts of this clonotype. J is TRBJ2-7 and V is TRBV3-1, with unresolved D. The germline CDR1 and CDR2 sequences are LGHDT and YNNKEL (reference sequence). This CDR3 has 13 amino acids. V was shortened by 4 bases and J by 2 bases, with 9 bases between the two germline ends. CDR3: CASSLRSTYEQYF. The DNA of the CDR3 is TGTGCCAGCAGCCTTAGGAGTACCTACGAGCAGTACTTC.

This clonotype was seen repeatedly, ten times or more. In nucleotides, the CDR3 is TGTGCCAGCAGTTTAGCGACGAGAATATACGAGCAGTACTTC. It codes for CASSLATRIYEQYF. The chain recombines TRBV12-3 or TRBV12-4 with TRBJ2-7, with unresolved D. The CDR3 consists of 14 residues. The germline V and J ends were trimmed by 0 bases and 4 bases, with 10 bases remaining between them.

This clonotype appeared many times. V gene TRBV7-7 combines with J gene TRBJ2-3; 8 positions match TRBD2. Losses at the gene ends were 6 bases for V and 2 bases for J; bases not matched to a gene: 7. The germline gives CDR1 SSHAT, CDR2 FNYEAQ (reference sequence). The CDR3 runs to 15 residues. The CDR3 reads CASSLLAVSTDTQYF. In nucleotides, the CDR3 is TGTGCCAGCAGTCTACTAGCGGTTTCCACAGATACGCAGTATTTT.

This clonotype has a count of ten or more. The CDR3 protein is CASSTPGLAGIAETQYF. In DNA, the CDR3 is TGTGCCAGCAGCACCCCTGGACTAGCGGGGATAGCGGAGACCCAGTACTTC. The gene calls are TRBV5-6 and TRBJ2-5, with 12 bases aligning to TRBD2. CDR3 length: 17 amino acids. V trimming: 4 bases; J trimming: 5 bases; junction bases outside the gene matches: 12. CDR1 is SGHDT, CDR2 YYEEEE, per germline.

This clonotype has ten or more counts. The CDR3 protein is CASSIGTSGTSIDTQYF. CDR3 nucleotides: TGCGCCAGCAGCATCGGGACTAGCGGGACGTCCATCGATACGCAGTATTTT. The J gene is TRBJ2-3, the V gene TRBV5-1, with TRBD2 matching 13 bases. Germline trimming cut 4 bases from V and 6 bases from J; bases unmatched to any gene: 11. The germline V gene has CDR1 SGHRS and CDR2 YFSETQ. The CDR3 is made up of 17 amino acids.

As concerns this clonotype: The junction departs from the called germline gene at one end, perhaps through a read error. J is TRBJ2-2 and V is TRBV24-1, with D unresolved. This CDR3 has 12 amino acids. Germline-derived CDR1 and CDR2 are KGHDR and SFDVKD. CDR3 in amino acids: CASAGFTAELFF. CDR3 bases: TGTGCCTCCGCAGGATTCACCGCGGAGCTGTTTTTT.

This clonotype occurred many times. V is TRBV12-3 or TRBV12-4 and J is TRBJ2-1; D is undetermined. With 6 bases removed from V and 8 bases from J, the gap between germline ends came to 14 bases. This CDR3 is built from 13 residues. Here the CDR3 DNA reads TGTGCCAGCAGCCGTCTTAAGGGCGATGAGCAGTTCTTC. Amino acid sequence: CASSRLKGDEQFF.

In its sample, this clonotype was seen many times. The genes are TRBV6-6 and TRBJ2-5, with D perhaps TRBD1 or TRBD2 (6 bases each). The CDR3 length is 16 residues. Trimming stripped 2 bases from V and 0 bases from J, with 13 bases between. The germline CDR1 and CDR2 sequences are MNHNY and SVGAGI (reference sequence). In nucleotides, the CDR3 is TGTGCCAGCAGTTACAGGGGGGACAAGTACCAAGAGACCCAGTACTTC. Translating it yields CASSYRGDKYQETQYF.

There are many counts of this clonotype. The CDR3 region is CATSDSHLTGSYGYTF. DNA for the CDR3: TGTGCCACCAGTGATTCGCATCTGACAGGGAGTTATGGCTACACCTTC. The chain has TRBV24-1 and TRBJ1-2; TRBD1 agrees at 7 bases. Germline V lookup: CDR1 KGHDR, CDR2 SFDVKD. The CDR3 runs 16 residues. The J segment lost 5 bases and the V segment lost 2 bases, leaving 10 bases of the junction unmatched.

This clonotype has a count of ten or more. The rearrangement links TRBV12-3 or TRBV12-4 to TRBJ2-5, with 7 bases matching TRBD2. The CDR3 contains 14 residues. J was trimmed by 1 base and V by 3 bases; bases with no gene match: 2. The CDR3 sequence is CASSLTSRQETQYF. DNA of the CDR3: TGTGCCAGCAGTTTGACTAGCCGCCAAGAGACCCAGTACTTC.

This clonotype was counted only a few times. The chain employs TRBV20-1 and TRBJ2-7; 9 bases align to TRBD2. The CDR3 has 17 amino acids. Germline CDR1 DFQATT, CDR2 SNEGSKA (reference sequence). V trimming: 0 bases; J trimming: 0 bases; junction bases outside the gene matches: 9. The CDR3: CSARDLGTSYLSYEQYF. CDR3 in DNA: TGCAGTGCTAGAGATCTCGGGACTAGCTACCTCTCCTACGAGCAGTACTTC.

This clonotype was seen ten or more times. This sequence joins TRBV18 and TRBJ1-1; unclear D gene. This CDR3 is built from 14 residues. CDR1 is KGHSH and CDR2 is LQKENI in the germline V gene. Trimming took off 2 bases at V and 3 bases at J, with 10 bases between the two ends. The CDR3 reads CASSPLATDTEAFF. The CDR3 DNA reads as TGTGCCAGCTCACCATTGGCCACCGACACTGAAGCTTTCTTT.

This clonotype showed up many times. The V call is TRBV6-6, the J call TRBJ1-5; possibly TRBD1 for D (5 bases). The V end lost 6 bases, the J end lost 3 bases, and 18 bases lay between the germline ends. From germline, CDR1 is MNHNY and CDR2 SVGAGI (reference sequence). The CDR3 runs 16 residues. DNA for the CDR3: TGTGCCAGCAGGAAGGGGCCCGAACGGAACAATCAGCCCCAGCATTTT. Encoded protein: CASRKGPERNNQPQHF.

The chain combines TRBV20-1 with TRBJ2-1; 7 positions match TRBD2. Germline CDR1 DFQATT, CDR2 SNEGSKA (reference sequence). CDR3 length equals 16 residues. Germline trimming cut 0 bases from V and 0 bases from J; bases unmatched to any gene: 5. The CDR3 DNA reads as TGCAGTGCTAGAGAGTCTAGCGGACGCTCCTACAATGAGCAGTTCTTC. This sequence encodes CSARESSGRSYNEQFF.

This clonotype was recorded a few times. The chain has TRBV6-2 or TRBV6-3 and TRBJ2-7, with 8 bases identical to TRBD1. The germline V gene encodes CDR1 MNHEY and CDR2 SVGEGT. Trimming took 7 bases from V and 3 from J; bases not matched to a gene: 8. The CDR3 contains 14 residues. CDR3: CASTLPGTGYEQYF. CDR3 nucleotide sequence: TGTGCCAGCACACTCCCCGGGACAGGCTACGAGCAGTACTTC.

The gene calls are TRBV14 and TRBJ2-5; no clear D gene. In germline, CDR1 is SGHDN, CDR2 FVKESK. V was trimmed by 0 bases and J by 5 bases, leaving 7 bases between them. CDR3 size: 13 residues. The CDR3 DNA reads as TGTGCCAGCAGCCAAGAACTATCGGAGACCCAGTACTTC. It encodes CASSQELSETQYF.

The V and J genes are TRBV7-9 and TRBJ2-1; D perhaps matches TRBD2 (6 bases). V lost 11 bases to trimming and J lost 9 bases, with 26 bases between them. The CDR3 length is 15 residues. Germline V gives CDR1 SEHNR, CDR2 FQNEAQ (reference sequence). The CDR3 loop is CAGQTALARRGEQFF. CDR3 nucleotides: TGTGCCGGACAAACCGCCCTGGCGCGGCGGGGTGAGCAGTTCTTC.

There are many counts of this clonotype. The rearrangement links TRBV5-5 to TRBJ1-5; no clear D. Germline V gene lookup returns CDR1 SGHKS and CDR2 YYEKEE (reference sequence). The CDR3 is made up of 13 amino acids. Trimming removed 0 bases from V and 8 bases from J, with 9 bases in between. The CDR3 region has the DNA TGTGCCAGCAGCTTGGGAGGAGGTGAGCCCCAGCATTTT. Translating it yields CASSLGGGEPQHF.

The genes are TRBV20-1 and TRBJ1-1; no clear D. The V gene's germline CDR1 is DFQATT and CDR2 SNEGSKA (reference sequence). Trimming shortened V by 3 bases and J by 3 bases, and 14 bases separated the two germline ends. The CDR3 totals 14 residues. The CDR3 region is CSASTDPGYTEAFF. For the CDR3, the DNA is TGCAGTGCTAGTACCGACCCAGGATACACTGAAGCTTTCTTT.

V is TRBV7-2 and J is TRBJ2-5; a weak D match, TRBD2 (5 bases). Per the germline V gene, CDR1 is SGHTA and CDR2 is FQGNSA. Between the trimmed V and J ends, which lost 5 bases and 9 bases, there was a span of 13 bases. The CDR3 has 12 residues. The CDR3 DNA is TGTGCCAGCAGCCCGGAGGTAGGCGCCCAGTACTTC. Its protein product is CASSPEVGAQYF.

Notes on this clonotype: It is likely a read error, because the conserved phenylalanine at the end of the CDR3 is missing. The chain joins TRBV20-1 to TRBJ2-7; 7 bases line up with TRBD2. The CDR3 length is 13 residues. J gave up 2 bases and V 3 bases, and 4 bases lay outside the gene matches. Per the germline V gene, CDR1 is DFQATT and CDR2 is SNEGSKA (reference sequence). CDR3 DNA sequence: TGCAGTGCTAGGGACGGACTAGCCTACGAGCAGTACTAC. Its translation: CSARDGLAYEQYY.

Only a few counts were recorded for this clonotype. The CDR3 DNA follows: TGCAGTGCTAGAGGTGGGGGGAGAACAGATACGCAGTATTTT. Translating gives CSARGGGRTDTQYF. This rearrangement joins TRBV20-1 to TRBJ2-3, with D perhaps TRBD2 (6 bases). Deletions cut 1 base from V and 3 bases from J, with 11 bases between. Germline assignment: CDR1 DFQATT and CDR2 SNEGSKA (reference sequence). The CDR3 is made up of 14 amino acids.